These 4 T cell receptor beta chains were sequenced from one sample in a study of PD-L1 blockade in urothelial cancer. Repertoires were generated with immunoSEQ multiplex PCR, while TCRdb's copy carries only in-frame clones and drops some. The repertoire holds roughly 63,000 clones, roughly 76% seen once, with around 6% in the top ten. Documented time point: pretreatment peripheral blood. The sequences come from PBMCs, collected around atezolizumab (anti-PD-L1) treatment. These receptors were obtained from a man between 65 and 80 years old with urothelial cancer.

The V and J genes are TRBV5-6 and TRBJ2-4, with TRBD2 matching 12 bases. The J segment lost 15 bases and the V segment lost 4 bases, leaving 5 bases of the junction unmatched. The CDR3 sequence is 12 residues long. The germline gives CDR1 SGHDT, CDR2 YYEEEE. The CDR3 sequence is CASSVTSGRVYF. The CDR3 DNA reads TGTGCCAGCAGCGTGACTAGCGGGAGAGTGTACTTC.

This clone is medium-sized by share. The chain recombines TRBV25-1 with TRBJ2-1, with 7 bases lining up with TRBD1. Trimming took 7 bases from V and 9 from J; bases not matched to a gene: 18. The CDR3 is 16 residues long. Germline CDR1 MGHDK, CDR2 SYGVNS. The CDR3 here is CASTDPTGTAAFEQFF. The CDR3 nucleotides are TGTGCCAGCACCGATCCGACCGGGACAGCGGCCTTTGAGCAGTTCTTC.

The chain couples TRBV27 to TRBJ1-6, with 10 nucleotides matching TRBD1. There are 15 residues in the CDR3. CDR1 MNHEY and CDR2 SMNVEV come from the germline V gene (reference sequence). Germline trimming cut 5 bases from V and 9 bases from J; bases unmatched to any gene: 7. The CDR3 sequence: CASSVTGTGVSPLHF. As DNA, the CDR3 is TGTGCCAGCAGTGTAACAGGGACAGGGGTTTCACCCCTCCACTTT.

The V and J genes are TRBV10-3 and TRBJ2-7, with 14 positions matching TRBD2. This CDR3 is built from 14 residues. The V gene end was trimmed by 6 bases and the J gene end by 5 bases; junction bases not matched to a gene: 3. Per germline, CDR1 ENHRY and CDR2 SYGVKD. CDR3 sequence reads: CAISPGLAGDEQYF. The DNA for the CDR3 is TGTGCCATCAGCCCGGGACTAGCGGGGGACGAGCAGTACTTC.